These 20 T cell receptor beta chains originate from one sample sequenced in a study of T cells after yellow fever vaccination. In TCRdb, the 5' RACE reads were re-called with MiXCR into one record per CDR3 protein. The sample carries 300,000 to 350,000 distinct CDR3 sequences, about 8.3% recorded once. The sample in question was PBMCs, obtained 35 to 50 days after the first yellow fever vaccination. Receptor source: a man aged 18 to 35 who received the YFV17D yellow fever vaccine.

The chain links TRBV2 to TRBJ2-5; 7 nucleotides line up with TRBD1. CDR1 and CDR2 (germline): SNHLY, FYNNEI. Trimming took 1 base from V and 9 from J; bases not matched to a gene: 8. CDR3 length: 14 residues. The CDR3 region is CASSEESGGPPQYF. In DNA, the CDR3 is TGTGCCAGCAGTGAAGAATCAGGGGGTCCCCCCCAGTACTTC.

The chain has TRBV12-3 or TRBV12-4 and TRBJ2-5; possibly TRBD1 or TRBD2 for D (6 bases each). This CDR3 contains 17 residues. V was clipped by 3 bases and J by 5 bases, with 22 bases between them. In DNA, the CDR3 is TGTGCCAGCAGTTTTGGGGTGATGTGGGGGGCCGGGGAGACCCAGTACTTC. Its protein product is CASSFGVMWGAGETQYF.

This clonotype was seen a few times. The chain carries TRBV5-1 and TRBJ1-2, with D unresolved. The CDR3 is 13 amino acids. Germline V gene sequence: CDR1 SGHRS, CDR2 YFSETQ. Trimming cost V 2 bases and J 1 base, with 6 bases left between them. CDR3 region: CASSFLRNYGYTF. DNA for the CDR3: TGCGCCAGCAGCTTTTTGCGTAACTATGGCTACACCTTC.

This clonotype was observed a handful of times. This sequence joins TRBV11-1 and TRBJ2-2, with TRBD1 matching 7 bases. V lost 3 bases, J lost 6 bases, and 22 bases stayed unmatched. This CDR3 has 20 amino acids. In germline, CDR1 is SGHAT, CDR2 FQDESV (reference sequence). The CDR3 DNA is TGTGCCAGCAGCTTTAAGGGCAGGGGGTCTCGGGGCCCTCATCCCGGGGAGCTGTTTTTT. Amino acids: CASSFKGRGSRGPHPGELFF.

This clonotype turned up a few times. CDR3 sequence reads: CASNRGFTDTQYF. Written as DNA, the CDR3 is TGCGCCAGTAACAGGGGGTTCACCGATACGCAGTATTTT. The V call is TRBV4-1, the J call TRBJ2-3; 8 nucleotides align to TRBD1. Germline V gene lookup returns CDR1 MGHRA and CDR2 YSYEKL. This CDR3 is built from 13 residues. V was clipped by 9 bases and J by 6 bases; unmatched bases: 8.

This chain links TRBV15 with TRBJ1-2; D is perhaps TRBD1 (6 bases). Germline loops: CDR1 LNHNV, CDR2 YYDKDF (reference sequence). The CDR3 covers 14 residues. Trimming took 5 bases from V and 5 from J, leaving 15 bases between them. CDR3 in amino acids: CATSGQGIVYGYTF. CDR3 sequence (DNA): TGTGCCACCAGCGGTCAGGGGATCGTTTATGGCTACACCTTC.

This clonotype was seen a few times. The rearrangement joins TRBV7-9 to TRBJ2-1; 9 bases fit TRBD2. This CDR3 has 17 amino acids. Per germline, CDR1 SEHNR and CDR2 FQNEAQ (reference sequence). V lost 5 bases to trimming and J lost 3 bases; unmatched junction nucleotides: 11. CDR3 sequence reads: CASSPKPSGDIYNEQFF. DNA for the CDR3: TGTGCCAGCAGCCCGAAACCTAGCGGGGACATCTACAATGAGCAGTTCTTC.

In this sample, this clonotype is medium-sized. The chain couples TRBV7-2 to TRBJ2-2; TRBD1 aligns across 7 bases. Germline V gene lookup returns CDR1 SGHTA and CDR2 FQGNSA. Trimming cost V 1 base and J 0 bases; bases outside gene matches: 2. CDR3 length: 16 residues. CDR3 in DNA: TGTGCCAGCAGCTTAGTAGGGGGCGCGAACACCGGGGAGCTGTTTTTT. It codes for CASSLVGGANTGELFF. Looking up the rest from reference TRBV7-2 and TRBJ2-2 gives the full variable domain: GAGVSQSPSNKVTEKGKDVELRCDPISGHTALYWYRQSLGQGLEFLIYFQGNSAPDKSGLPSDRFSAERTGGSVSTLTIQRTQQEDSAVYLCASSLVGGANTGELFFGEGSRLTVL.

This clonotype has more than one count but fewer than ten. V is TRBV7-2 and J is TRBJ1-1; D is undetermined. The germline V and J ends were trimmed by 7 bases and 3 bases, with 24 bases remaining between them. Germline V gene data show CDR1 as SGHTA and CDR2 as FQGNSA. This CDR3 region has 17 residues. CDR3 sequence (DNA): TGTGCCAGCAACAAAAGGCAGGACTCCGCGGGGTACACTGAAGCTTTCTTT. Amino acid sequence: CASNKRQDSAGYTEAFF.

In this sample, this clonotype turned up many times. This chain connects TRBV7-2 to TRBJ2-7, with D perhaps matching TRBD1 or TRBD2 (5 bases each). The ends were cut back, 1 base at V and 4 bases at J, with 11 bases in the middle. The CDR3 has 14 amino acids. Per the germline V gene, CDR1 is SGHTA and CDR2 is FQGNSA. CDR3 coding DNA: TGTGCCAGCAGCTTAGGGGGGACCCAATACGAGCAGTACTTC. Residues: CASSLGGTQYEQYF.

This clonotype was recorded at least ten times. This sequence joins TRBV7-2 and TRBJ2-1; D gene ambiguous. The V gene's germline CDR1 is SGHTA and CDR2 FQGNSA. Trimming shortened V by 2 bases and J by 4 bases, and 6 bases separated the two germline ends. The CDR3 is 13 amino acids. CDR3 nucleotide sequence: TGTGCCAGCAGCTTACCAGAGTACAATGAGCAGTTCTTC. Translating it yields CASSLPEYNEQFF. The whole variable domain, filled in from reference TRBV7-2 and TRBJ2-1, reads GAGVSQSPSNKVTEKGKDVELRCDPISGHTALYWYRQSLGQGLEFLIYFQGNSAPDKSGLPSDRFSAERTGGSVSTLTIQRTQQEDSAVYLCASSLPEYNEQFFGPGTRLTVL.

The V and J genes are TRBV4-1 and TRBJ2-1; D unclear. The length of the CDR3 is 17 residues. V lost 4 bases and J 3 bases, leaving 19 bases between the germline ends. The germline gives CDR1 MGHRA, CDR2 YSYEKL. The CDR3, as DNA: TGCGCCAGCAGCCGAAAAGGTGGTATGGCAAACTACAATGAGCAGTTCTTC. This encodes CASSRKGGMANYNEQFF.

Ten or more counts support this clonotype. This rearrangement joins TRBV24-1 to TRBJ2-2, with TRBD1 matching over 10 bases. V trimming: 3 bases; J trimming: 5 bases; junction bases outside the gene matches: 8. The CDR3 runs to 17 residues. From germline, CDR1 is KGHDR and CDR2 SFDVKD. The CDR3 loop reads CATSDNDRGLDTGELFF. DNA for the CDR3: TGTGCCACCAGTGATAACGACAGGGGGCTCGATACCGGGGAGCTGTTTTTT.

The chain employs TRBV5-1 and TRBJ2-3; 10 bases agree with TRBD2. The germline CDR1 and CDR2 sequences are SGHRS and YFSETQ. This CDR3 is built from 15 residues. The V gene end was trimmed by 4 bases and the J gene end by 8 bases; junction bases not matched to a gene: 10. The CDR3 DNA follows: TGCGCCAGCAGCGGGACTAGCGACCCAAGTAGTACGCAGTATTTT. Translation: CASSGTSDPSSTQYF.

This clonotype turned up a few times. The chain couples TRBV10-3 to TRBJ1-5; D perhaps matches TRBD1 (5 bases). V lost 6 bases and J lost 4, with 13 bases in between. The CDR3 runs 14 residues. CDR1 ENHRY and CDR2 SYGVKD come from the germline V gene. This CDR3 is CAIRGGGANQPQHF. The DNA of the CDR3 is TGTGCCATCAGGGGCGGGGGAGCGAATCAGCCCCAGCATTTT.

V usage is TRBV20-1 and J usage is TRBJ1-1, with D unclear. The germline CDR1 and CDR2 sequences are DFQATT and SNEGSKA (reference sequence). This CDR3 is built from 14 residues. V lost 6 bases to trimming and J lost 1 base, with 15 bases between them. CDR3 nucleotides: TGCAGTGCCATAGAGAGGAGAGGGAACACTGAAGCTTTCTTT. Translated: CSAIERRGNTEAFF.

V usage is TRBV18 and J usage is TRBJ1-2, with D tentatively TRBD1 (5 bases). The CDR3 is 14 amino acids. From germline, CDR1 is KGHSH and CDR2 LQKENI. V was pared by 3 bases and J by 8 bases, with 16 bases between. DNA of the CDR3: TGTGCCAGCTCACCTCGCGCGGGGCCCGAAGGCTACACCTTC. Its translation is CASSPRAGPEGYTF.

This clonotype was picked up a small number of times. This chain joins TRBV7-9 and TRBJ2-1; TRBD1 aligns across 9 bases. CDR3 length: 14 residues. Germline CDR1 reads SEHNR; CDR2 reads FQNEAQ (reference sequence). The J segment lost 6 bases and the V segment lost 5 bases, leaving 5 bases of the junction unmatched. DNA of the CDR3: TGTGCCAGCAGCCGGACAGGGGTTGGCAATGAGCAGTTCTTC. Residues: CASSRTGVGNEQFF.

CDR3 amino acids: CASSTPRGSTDGYTF. As DNA, the CDR3 is TGTGCCAGCAGCACGCCGAGGGGCTCAACGGATGGCTACACCTTC. This chain connects TRBV7-9 to TRBJ1-2; maybe TRBD1 (5 bases). The length of the CDR3 is 15 residues. Germline V lookup: CDR1 SEHNR, CDR2 FQNEAQ (reference sequence). Between the trimmed V and J ends, which lost 5 bases and 6 bases, there was a span of 19 bases.

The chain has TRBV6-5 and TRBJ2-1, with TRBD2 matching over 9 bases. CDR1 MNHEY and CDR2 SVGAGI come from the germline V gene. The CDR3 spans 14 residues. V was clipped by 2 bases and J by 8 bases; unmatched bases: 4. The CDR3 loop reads CASSYGGGAHEQFF. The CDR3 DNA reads TGTGCCAGCAGTTACGGCGGGGGGGCCCATGAGCAGTTCTTC.